This T cell receptor (beta chain) was recorded in a study of metastatic and nonmetastatic thyroid tumors. Prior to thyroid surgery, none of the patients had received any treatment. Via MiXCR, TCRdb re-called the PCR reads. The top ten clones hold about 36% of a sample with tens of thousands of clones, around 15% of them seen once. Germline CDR1 and CDR2: KGHSH and LQKENI. The CDR3 has 15 residues. After removal of 6 bases from V and 1 base from J, the junction contained 7 bases not matched to a gene. The sample was blood. The sequence was collected from a female donor with papillary thyroid cancer or a benign thyroid nodule (not recorded which). Some clones in this sample may be carry-over from other donors' samples. V is TRBV18 and J is TRBJ2-7, with TRBD1 identical over 9 bases. CDR3 nucleotides: TGTGCCAGCTCGCCCGGACAGGGGTTTTCCTACGAGCAGTACTTC. Protein: CASSPGQGFSYEQYF.